Described below is a single TCR beta chain sequence and its context. What it binds is not known. The PCR contained 60 Vbeta and 13 Jbeta primers. TCRdb keeps only in-frame clones here, not all; method: immunoSEQ multiplex PCR. The repertoire holds 120,000 to 150,000 clones, with about 80% as singletons. The sample comes from a study of cytomegalovirus exposure and HLA in healthy donors. At the time of sampling, donors were nominally healthy, though unrecorded immune exposures were likely. Notes on the study in general: Evidence from a later analysis indicated that most CMV-associated TCR beta chains looked HLA-restricted. Indistinguishable V segments such as TRBV6-2 and TRBV6-3 were excluded. The HLA-A and HLA-B alleles of most subjects were reportedly predicted accurately from TCR beta sequences.

CDR1 is SGHVS and CDR2 is FQNEAQ in the germline V gene. This CDR3 is built from 12 residues. Unmatched junction bases numbered 5, after V lost 5 bases and J lost 13 bases. The sequenced sample consisted of PBMCs. This chain connects TRBV7-8 to TRBJ2-1, with 10 bases matching TRBD2. The receptor's source is a male donor in good health and CMV-seronegative. The CDR3 protein is CASSGLAVDQFF. In DNA, the CDR3 is TGTGCCAGCAGCGGACTAGCGGTCGATCAGTTCTTC. Full variable domain (missing parts from reference TRBV7-8 and TRBJ2-1): GAGVSQSPRYKVAKRGQDVALRCDPISGHVSLFWYQQALGQGPEFLTYFQNEAQLDKSGLPSDRFFAERPEGSVSTLKIQRTQQEDSAVYLCASSGLAVDQFFGPGTRLTVL.